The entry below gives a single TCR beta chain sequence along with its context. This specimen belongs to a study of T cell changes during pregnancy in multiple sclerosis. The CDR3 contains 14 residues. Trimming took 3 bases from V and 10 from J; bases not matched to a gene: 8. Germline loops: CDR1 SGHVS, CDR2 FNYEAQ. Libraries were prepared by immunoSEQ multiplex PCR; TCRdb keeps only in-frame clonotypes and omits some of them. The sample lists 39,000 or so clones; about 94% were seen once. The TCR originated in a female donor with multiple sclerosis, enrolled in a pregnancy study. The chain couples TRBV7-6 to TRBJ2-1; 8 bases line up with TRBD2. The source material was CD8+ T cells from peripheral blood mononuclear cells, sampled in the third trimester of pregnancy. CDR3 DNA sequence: TGTGCCAGCAGCTTCACGGGAGGGCTACGGGAGCAGTTCTTC. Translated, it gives CASSFTGGLREQFF.